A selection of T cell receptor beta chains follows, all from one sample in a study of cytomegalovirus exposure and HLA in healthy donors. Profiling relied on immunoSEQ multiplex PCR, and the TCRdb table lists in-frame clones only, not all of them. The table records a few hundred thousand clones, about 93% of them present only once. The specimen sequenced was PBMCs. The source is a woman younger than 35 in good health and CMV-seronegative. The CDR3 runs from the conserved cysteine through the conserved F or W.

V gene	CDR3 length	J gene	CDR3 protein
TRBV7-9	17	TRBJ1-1	CASSLTRLGPGNTEAFF
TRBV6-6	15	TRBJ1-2	CASTALRAHLGGYTF
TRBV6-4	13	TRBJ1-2	CASSDSPGYGYTF
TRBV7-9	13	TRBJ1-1	CASTNSGGLEAFF
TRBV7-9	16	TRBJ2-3	CASRFTRDSYTDTQYF
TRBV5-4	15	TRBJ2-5	CASSIGGGGQETQYF
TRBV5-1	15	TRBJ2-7	CASSLDPRVVYEQYF
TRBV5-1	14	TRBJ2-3	CASSFGGSQNTQYF
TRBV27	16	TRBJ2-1	CASSSVGLAGFNEQFF
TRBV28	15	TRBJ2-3	CASSGSGQVTDTQYF
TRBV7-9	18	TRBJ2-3	CASSPRLAGGPGTDTQYF
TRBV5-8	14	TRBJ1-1	CASSPGQFNTEAFF
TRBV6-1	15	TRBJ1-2	CASSEVFGTDYGYTF
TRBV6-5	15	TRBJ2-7	CASSPWGRGSYEQYF
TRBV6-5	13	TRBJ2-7	CASSFSGVYEQYF